This T cell receptor (beta chain) was retrieved from a study of blood T cell repertoires in COVID-19. Study context: Both acute and convalescent COVID-19 samples were obtained from the United States, Italy and Spain. The analysed material was cDNA or gDNA that came from T cells, B-cell-depleted T cells, or PBMCs.

V shed 5 bases and J 7 bases; nucleotides not matched to a gene: 7. Germline V lookup: CDR1 SGHTA, CDR2 FQGNSA. This CDR3 contains 15 residues. Original processing notes: For nucleated cells, counts were estimated from reference gene primer amplification. Repertoires were generated with immunoSEQ multiplex PCR, while TCRdb's copy carries only in-frame clones and drops some. V and J calls and clone size follow that table, whereas D and trimming were derived from the DNA. The table has about 260,000 clones, around 86% seen once. Recruited during active infection, patients (from Seattle) were subsequently followed longitudinally.

The sample was peripheral blood. The chain is built from TRBV7-2 and TRBJ2-1; 11 positions match TRBD2. This TCR was recovered from a woman in her fifties or sixties with COVID-19, enrolled during active disease. CDR3 loop: CASSKLGLAVNEQFF. The CDR3 nucleotides read TGTGCCAGCAGCAAGCTGGGACTAGCGGTTAATGAGCAGTTCTTC. Drawing the rest from reference TRBV7-2 and TRBJ2-1, the complete variable domain is GAGVSQSPSNKVTEKGKDVELRCDPISGHTALYWYRQSLGQGLEFLIYFQGNSAPDKSGLPSDRFSAERTGGSVSTLTIQRTQQEDSAVYLCASSKLGLAVNEQFFGPGTRLTVL.